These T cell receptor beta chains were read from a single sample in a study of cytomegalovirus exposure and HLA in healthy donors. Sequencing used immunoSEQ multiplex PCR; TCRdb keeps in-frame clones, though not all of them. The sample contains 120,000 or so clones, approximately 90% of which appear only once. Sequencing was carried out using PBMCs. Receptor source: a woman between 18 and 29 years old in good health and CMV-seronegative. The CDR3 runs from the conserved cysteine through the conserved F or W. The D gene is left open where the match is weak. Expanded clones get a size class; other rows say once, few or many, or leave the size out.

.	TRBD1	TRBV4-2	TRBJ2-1	CASSQAGTGGNEQFF	TGTGCCAGCAGCCAAGCCGGGACAGGGGGCAATGAGCAGTTCTTC
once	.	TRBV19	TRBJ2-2	CASSLTGNTGELFF	TGTGCCAGTAGCCTGACAGGGAACACCGGGGAGCTGTTTTTT
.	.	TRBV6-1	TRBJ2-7	CASSGTVGYEQYF	TGTGCCAGCAGTGGGACAGTAGGCTACGAGCAGTACTTC
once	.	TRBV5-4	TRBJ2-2	CASSAGLLQNTGELFF	TGTGCCAGCAGCGCGGGACTTCTACAGAACACCGGGGAGCTGTTTTTT
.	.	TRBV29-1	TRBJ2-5	CSVFQRGSQETQYF	TGCAGCGTTTTCCAGCGTGGTTCCCAAGAGACCCAGTACTTC
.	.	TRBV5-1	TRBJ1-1	CASSRQGPPNTEAFF	TGCGCCAGCAGCCGCCAGGGGCCGCCGAACACTGAAGCTTTCTTT
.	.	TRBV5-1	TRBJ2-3	CASSLGGIAGGSTDTQYF	TGCGCCAGCAGCTTGGGCGGAATAGCCGGAGGGAGCACAGATACGCAGTATTTT
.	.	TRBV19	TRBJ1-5	CASSIWAGGNQPQHF	TGTGCCAGTAGTATCTGGGCAGGGGGCAATCAGCCCCAGCATTTT
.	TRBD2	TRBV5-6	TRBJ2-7	CASRAAGGYEQYF	TGTGCCAGCCGTGCCGCGGGGGGCTACGAGCAGTACTTC
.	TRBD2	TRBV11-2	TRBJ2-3	CASSTRLAIGTDTQYF	TGTGCCAGCAGCACACGACTAGCCATTGGCACAGATACGCAGTATTTT
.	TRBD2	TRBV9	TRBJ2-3	CASSPSGREDTQYF	TGTGCCAGCAGCCCTAGCGGGAGGGAAGATACGCAGTATTTT
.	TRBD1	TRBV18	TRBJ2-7	CASSPWTGYNEQYF	TGTGCCAGCTCACCCTGGACAGGGTATAACGAGCAGTACTTC
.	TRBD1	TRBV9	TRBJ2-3	CASSVGRVQGGVGTDTQYF	TGTGCCAGCAGCGTCGGTCGTGTACAGGGGGGCGTTGGCACAGATACGCAGTATTTT
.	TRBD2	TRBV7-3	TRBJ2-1	CASSLLPSGETEQFF	TGTGCCAGCAGCTTACTTCCTAGCGGGGAGACTGAGCAGTTCTTC
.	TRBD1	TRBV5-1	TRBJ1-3	CASSLDRGSGNTIYF	TGCGCCAGCAGCTTGGACAGGGGTTCGGGAAACACCATATATTTT
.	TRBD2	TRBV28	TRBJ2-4	CASRSSGLAKNIQYF	TGTGCCAGCAGATCTAGCGGGCTAGCCAAAAACATTCAGTACTTC
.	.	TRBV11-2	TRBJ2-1	CASSREGSSYNEQFF	TGTGCCAGCAGTAGGGAAGGGAGCTCCTACAATGAGCAGTTCTTC
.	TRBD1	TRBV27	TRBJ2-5	CASSSFQGAPGETQYF	TGTGCCAGCAGTTCTTTCCAGGGGGCCCCGGGGGAGACCCAGTACTTC
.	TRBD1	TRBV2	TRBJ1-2	CASTTGNYGYTF	TGTGCCAGTACGACAGGGAACTATGGCTACACCTTC
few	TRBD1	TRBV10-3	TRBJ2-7	CATGQSSYEQYF	TGTGCCACGGGACAGAGCTCCTACGAGCAGTACTTC